This T cell receptor (beta chain) was captured in a study of T cell responses to AZD1222 COVID-19 vaccine. Libraries were prepared by immunoSEQ multiplex PCR; TCRdb keeps only in-frame clonotypes and omits some of them. The sample shows about 260,000 clones, more than 80% of them seen only once. The CDR3 extends over 16 amino acids. Germline-derived CDR1 and CDR2 are SGHRS and YFSETQ. V dropped 3 bases and J dropped 1; count of bases not matched to a gene: 7. Study results and caveats: Nearly half of the spike-specific TCRs reportedly recognize variant regions that carry no mutations.

As to this clone: Its antigen remains unknown.

The material sequenced was peripheral blood, taken on day 0 of AZD1222 vaccination. The V and J genes are TRBV5-1 and TRBJ1-2, with 9 bases lining up with TRBD1. This receptor was taken from an adult in good health. In nucleotides, the CDR3 is TGCGCCAGCAGCTCCAACGGACAGGGGTTTAACTATGGCTACACCTTC. Amino acid sequence: CASSSNGQGFNYGYTF.